This TCR beta chain was sequenced in a study of cytomegalovirus exposure and HLA in healthy donors (dated 2017 in TCRdb). In the study overall: According to an earlier analysis of a few hundred of the donors, some 180 million T cells yielded 90 million to 140 million unique TCR beta sequences and less than 300 Gb of sequence data. An early release covering 500 to 750 HLA-typed donors comprised approximately 300 gigabases of sequencing data and 65 million to 100 million unique TCR sequences. Of the 300 to 500 genotyped donors, approximately 80% were placed in the genetic ancestry cluster associated with self-reported Caucasian donors. The aim of the study was to test whether cataloging public T cell receptors could identify signatures of past pathogen exposure. The study used immunosequencing to profile the T cell repertoires of several hundred subjects and linked those repertoires to cytomegalovirus serostatus. Along with the roughly 670-subject first cohort, a separate validation cohort of over a hundred different subjects was used. The study combined high-throughput TCR immunosequencing, statistical association of individual TCRs with disease status, and machine learning to predict cytomegalovirus infection status. A later analysis re-analyzed previously published TCR beta repertoires from 666 donors and added high-resolution HLA genotyping to study TCR occurrence patterns. Rather than drawing on any new phenotypic data, the later analysis identified candidate immune exposures from TCR beta sequences and the way those sequences occurred across donors. An earlier analysis of some 500 of the donors used high-throughput TCR beta sequencing to judge whether each TCR beta V gene segment behaved as functional or pseudogenic. Donor age, sex, ethnicity and CMV serostatus were compiled alongside the repertoire data. Genome-wide SNP genotypes for about 65% of the 666 donors were used in a later genetic analysis, which treated that subset as a discovery cohort. All discovery cohort repertoires had been generated using a single sequencing platform. HLA typing included class I and class II loci at four-digit resolution. The number of typed donors differed by locus: 629-630 for A, B, C, DRB1 and DQB1; approximately 520 for DQA1; fewer than 610 for DPA1; and around 470 for DPB1. Four or five DR-DQ haplotypes were handled as single units for association and clustering because linkage in the cohort was strong. Across around 400 genotyped donors of the cohort, an average of approximately 220,000 unique TCR beta nucleotide sequences per donor were sequenced, and approximately 17% of those sequences were non-productive.

CDR1 SGDLS and CDR2 YYNGEE are derived from the germline V gene. The CDR3 numbers 16 residues from cysteine through phenylalanine. CDR3 DNA only is kept here, 48 bases in frame from base 1. Germline trimming: 2 bases from V, 0 bases from J; junction bases outside gene matches: 3. Of note for this clone: No cognate antigen has been identified for it. The record has no base qualities; no much larger clone is one base away.

What the authors observed across the whole study: A further reported finding was that TCR beta sequences accurately predicted the HLA-A and HLA-B alleles for most subjects in the first cohort. Broadly in line with IMGT annotations, most TCR beta V segments showed up in productive rearrangements about 90% or about 30% of the time in an earlier analysis of 587 of the donors. According to a later genetic analysis, donors in an Asian-associated ancestry cluster had fewer N-insertions in productive TCRs than the roughly 700-donor mean. According to a later analysis, most CMV-associated TCR beta chains appeared to be HLA-restricted, and the HLA associations seemed to be driven largely by CMV exposure. Linkage disequilibrium might explain the correlated functional status among segregating V segments, but an unknown experimental factor could not be excluded. A total of about 150 TCR beta chains were listed by the study as associated with cytomegalovirus. Presence/absence analyses assumed roughly uniform sequencing depth across donors, an assumption that may not hold. In vitro tests confirmed that a few of the cytomegalovirus-associated TCR beta chains recognize cytomegalovirus antigens. A later analysis found that TCR association rates varied across HLA loci, with DRB1 alleles showing the most associated TCRs and HLA-C alleles the fewest. It was suggested by the authors that the approach could potentially be generalized to other disease states and immunological phenotypes. Over 15 rarely observed V segments, including chromosome 9 orphons, were excluded from the earlier analysis of approximately 500 of the donors because counts were too low. A group of highly shared sequence variants was considered likely to be a technical artifact of the sequencing pipeline. The classifier was reported to diagnose cytomegalovirus status with high specificity and sensitivity in both the original and validation cohorts. Across donors, most TCR sequences were observed very rarely, whereas some public TCRs were present in many individuals. A later analysis found that HLA-associated TCR beta chains were more clonally expanded and had lower generation probabilities than equally common non-associated chains. Assigning TCR associations to individual alleles was difficult when HLA alleles, especially DR and DQ, strongly co-occurred. Because HLA typing was missing for some donors at each locus, association tests included only the typed subset. CMV serostatus was the only immune exposure information available for the cohort. Some IMGT-functional V segments, including TRBV6-2 and TRBV6-3, could not be told apart with the 87-base-pair reads, so those segments were excluded. According to a later analysis, parvovirus B19, influenza, CMV and Epstein-Barr virus appeared linked to several top co-occurrence clusters. This cohort had only TCR beta chains sequenced, and the lack of alpha or paired-chain data limited which features could be detected. A later genetic analysis associated a missense DCLRE1C variant with V-gene and J-gene trimming of TCR beta chains, and an independent cohort replicated the association. At a false discovery rate of 0.05, a later analysis linked 15,000 to 20,000 TCR beta sequences to specific HLA alleles.

In total, 666 healthy bone marrow donors made up the cohort. At the time of sampling, every cohort member was nominally healthy, though immune exposures that went unrecorded were likely present. The donor was CMV seronegative and was included in the group of several hundred seronegative cohort members. Each donor provided a peripheral blood sample, and peripheral blood mononuclear cells were used for TCR beta sequencing. The Qiagen DNeasy Blood Extraction Kit was used to extract genomic DNA from the blood cell samples. The library was produced with the immunoSEQ multiplex PCR assay. For the multiplex PCR, a mixture combining 60 forward primers for TCR Vbeta segments and 13 reverse primers for TCR Jbeta segments was used. The CDR3 region of rearranged TCR beta genes was amplified from genomic DNA with a multiplex PCR assay. On the Illumina HiSeq System, the amplified TCR beta libraries were sequenced as 87-base-pair reads. The authors' analysis ran thus. A later analysis counted about 80 million unique TCR beta chains across the approximately 700 repertoires, and some 11 million of these chains were shared by at least two donors. Raw reads were error-corrected and collapsed into unique sequences by a nearest-neighbor algorithm in which closely related sequences were merged to remove PCR and sequencing errors. To assign V, D and J gene segments, CDR3 sequences were aligned to IMGT reference sequences. Each retained sequence needed at least a six-nucleotide match to both a V gene segment and a J gene segment. A rearrangement was called productive if the CDR3 had no stop codons and remained in frame with V and J, and every other rearrangement was called non-productive. Following IMGT convention, CDR3 was defined as the stretch from the second conserved V-encoded cysteine up to the conserved J-encoded phenylalanine. Sequences without an unambiguous match to a single V gene segment were excluded from the earlier analysis of almost 600 of the donors. An earlier analysis of around 600 of the donors classified V segments as functional when productive rearrangements were above 56.7% and as segregating when the standard deviation between donors was above 5%. To diagnose cytomegalovirus status from the catalog of TCR beta chain sequences, a statistical classification framework was built. In a later analysis, V and J genes were assigned by comparing TCR nucleotide sequences against IMGT/GENE-DB human TR gene sequences. The TCRdist pipeline was used in a later analysis to assign CDR3 sequences and most-parsimonious VDJ recombination scenarios. In a later analysis, each TCR beta chain was defined by its CDR3 amino acid sequence together with its V-gene family, and reads without a unique V-gene family were excluded. As a way to deal with suspected cross-contamination and a sequencing artifact, a later analysis dropped approximately 570 nucleotide sequences that were highly shared and had low generation probability. In a later analysis, a clonal expansion index for each public chain was calculated from normalized within-repertoire ranks of inferred template counts. In a later analysis, generation probabilities were computed with a VDJ recombination model fitted to out-of-frame rearrangements, and the resulting probabilities were checked against IGoR. Hypergeometric tests were used in a later analysis to score TCR-TCR, TCR-HLA and TCR-CMV co-occurrence, with a repertoire-size bias correction applied to the TCR pairs. In a later analysis, false discovery rates were estimated by permuting HLA or CMV assignments 20 times. In a later analysis, co-occurring TCRs were grouped using DBSCAN, with TCRdist sequence similarity added in when clustering inside HLA-allele-positive subsets. Repertoires with fewer than 30,000 or more than 120,000 public chains were left out of co-occurrence clustering, as were a few repertoires with anomalous nucleotide sharing. Held by TCRdb, this immuneACCESS table contains in-frame sequences only and omits some clones. Under half of the omission traces to an unresolved V gene where checked; the cause of the rest is unknown. V, J and clone size derive from that table, while D and trimming were established from the DNA sequence. The sample data list about 130,000 clones, and around 80% of these were observed just once. The ten top clones hold approximately 1.7% of the sample.

This receptor was obtained from a woman between 35 and 50 years old in good health and CMV-seronegative. The V and J segments used are TRBV9 and TRBJ2-2; 8 bases in the middle match TRBD1. Source material: PBMCs. The CDR3 protein is CASSVGQGANTGELFF. The nucleotide sequence reads as follows: TGTGCCAGCAGCGTCGGACAGGGAGCGAACACCGGGGAGCTGTTTTTT. The CDR3, completed at both ends by the reference TRBV9 and TRBJ2-2 genes, gives the full variable domain DSGVTQTPKHLITATGQRVTLRCSPRSGDLSVYWYQQSLDQGLQFLIQYYNGEERAKGNILERFSAQQFPDLHSELNLSSLELGDSALYFCASSVGQGANTGELFFGEGSRLTVL.